This note documents a single TCR beta chain sequence. Authors' data handling: Amplified reference gene primers provided the basis for estimating nucleated cell counts. Here immunoSEQ multiplex PCR was the method, and the copy in TCRdb shows in-frame clones only, minus some. V, J and clone size derive from that table, while D and trimming were established from the DNA sequence. Here the sample spans a few hundred thousand clones, roughly 91% being singletons. This entry comes from a study of blood T cell repertoires in COVID-19. Study-level background: Two negative PCRs, clearance, or symptom resolution had been documented for recovered Cohort 3 donors. From T cells, B-cell-depleted T cells, or PBMCs came the material, which was cDNA or gDNA.

This CDR3 has 13 residues. Germline CDR1 reads SGHTA; CDR2 reads FQGNSA. Trimming took off 2 bases at V and 4 bases at J, with 7 bases between the two ends. This clonotype originated in a woman aged 55-70 years in a cohort exposed to, infected with or recovered from COVID-19 (not recorded which). The chain combines TRBV7-2 with TRBJ2-3; D gene uncertain. The sample was PBMCs or T cells enriched from blood (not recorded which). This CDR3 reads CASSLQVADTQYF. CDR3 nucleotide sequence: TGTGCCAGCAGCTTACAGGTGGCAGATACGCAGTATTTT.